This TCR beta chain is drawn from a study of beta chain features in type 1 diabetes (dated by TCRdb to 2016 to 2019). About the study as a whole: Mean age, gender distribution, total cell number and subset yield did not differ between patients and healthy donors. Whereas all 30 or so donors provided naive and central memory subsets, regulatory and stem cell-like memory subsets were isolated from just 8 patients and about 8 healthy donors. A total of roughly 100 million sorted cells were examined across all samples, and the number of cells per subset was strongly correlated with RNA yield. The study compared the TCRB repertoires of sorted circulating CD4+ T cell subsets in recently diagnosed type 1 diabetes patients with those in matched healthy donors. Here is what the overall study found, with its caveats: Because cDNA was sequenced instead of genomic DNA, activated cells with high expression could be over-represented, although the groups did not differ in activation or CD3 levels. At VDJ recombination sites, type 1 diabetes patients had fewer insertions and more deleted nucleotides, which implies abnormalities in thymic rearrangement. Because the HLA sub-analyses included only small numbers of individuals, any influence of HLA type on TCRB rearrangement was left unresolved. In all four CD4+ subsets, TCRB CDR3 length was moderately but significantly shorter in type 1 diabetes patients. Naive, central memory and regulatory TCRB repertoires appeared to be more similar among patients than among healthy donors. PCR may preferentially amplify shorter templates, but because patient and control samples were amplified and corrected together, any resulting skew would affect both groups equally.

CDR1 MNHEY and CDR2 SVGAGI are derived from the germline V gene. The CDR3 runs 14 amino acids, cysteine and phenylalanine included. Left in the record is the CDR3 DNA by itself, 42 bases read in frame from the first base. Ends trimmed: V by 5 bases, J by 8 bases; bases unmatched to a gene: 7. The entire amount of isolated RNA was reverse transcribed using the High Capacity cDNA Reverse Transcription Kit, so the sequenced TCRB transcripts were expressed ones. Deep immunoSEQ sequencing was performed on naive, central memory and regulatory T cell samples, with an average of roughly 3.3 million total reads per sample. Sorted cells were lysed in RLT buffer, and RNA was extracted using DNase-treated RNeasy Micro or Mini kits according to cell number. Each cell subset was processed separately to prevent cross-contamination, with patient and healthy donor samples processed together. The immunoSEQ multiplex PCR was used to amplify TCRB sequences from cDNA, yielding 87-bp fragments that span the CDR3 region. Sequencing of the amplicons was done on the Illumina HiSeq platform. As for the authors' bioinformatics: Synthetic template baselines were used to correct PCR bias computationally, reads within Hamming distance 2 were collapsed together, and singletons that could not be merged were discarded. By aligning reads against IMGT, V, D and J genes, CDR3 length, and insertions or deletions at six rearrangement sites were assigned. Within each subset, clonotype counts were normalized to sorted cell number, and only after that were true diversity and Gini coefficients computed with the tcR R package. The overlap coefficient, calculated on TCRB nucleotide sequences, was used to quantify repertoire sharing. TCRdb stores this immuneACCESS table with in-frame sequences only. Part of the clones is absent; in the studies checked, under half of the shortfall reflects unresolved V genes, and no reason is known for the rest. V and J calls and clone size are given by that table; D and trimming were obtained from the DNA. In this sample the table shows a few hundred thousand clones, around 10% of which occur a single time. The ten largest account for around 0.66% of the sample.

Note on this clone: What antigen it recognizes has not been identified. No qualities accompany the bases; no much larger clone lies one base away.

Each donor gave one peripheral blood draw, averaging around 0.11 L, which was collected into heparinised tubes. A BD FACSAria II was used to sort naive, central memory, regulatory and stem cell-like memory CD4+ T cells with a panel that included CD45RO, CCR7, CD25, CD127, CD95 and CD27. A purity above 98% was achieved for all sorted populations. PBMCs were isolated immediately by Lymphoprep density gradient centrifugation and stained directly without culture. Samples were stained and sorted in pairs, with one healthy donor and one patient per experiment, so that batch effects were minimized. This receptor was identified in a man aged 30-40 years with type 1 diabetes. Sequencing used central memory CD4+ T cells from blood. The chain was built from TRBV6-5 and TRBJ1-4, with 8 bases aligning to TRBD1. The nucleotide sequence reads TGTGCCAGCAGTGGACAGGGTTCGGGAGAAAAACTGTTTTTT. Translated, this is CASSGQGSGEKLFF.